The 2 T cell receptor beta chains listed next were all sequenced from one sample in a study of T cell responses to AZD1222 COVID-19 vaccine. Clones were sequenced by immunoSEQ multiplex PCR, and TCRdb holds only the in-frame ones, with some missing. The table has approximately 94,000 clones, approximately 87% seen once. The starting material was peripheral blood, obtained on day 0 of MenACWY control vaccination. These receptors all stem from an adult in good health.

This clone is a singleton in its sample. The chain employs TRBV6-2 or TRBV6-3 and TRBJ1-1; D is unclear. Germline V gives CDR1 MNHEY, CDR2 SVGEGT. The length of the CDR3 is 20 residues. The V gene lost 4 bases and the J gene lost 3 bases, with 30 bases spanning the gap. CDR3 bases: TGTGCCAGCAGTTCAACGTCAAGTTCAACGGGGTATAGAGGGTACACTGAAGCTTTCTTT. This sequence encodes CASSSTSSSTGYRGYTEAFF.

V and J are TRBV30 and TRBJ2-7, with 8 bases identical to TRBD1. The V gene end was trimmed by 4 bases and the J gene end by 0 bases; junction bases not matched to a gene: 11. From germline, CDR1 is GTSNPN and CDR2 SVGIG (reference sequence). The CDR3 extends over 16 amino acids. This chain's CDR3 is CAWTTGALSNSYEQYF. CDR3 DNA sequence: TGTGCCTGGACGACAGGGGCCCTTTCCAACTCCTACGAGCAGTACTTC. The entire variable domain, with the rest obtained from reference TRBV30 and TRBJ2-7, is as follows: SQTIHQWPATLVQPVGSPLSLECTVEGTSNPNLYWYRQAAGRGLQLLFYSVGIGQISSEVPQNLSASRPQDRQFILSSKKLLLSDSGFYLCAWTTGALSNSYEQYFGPGTRLTVT.